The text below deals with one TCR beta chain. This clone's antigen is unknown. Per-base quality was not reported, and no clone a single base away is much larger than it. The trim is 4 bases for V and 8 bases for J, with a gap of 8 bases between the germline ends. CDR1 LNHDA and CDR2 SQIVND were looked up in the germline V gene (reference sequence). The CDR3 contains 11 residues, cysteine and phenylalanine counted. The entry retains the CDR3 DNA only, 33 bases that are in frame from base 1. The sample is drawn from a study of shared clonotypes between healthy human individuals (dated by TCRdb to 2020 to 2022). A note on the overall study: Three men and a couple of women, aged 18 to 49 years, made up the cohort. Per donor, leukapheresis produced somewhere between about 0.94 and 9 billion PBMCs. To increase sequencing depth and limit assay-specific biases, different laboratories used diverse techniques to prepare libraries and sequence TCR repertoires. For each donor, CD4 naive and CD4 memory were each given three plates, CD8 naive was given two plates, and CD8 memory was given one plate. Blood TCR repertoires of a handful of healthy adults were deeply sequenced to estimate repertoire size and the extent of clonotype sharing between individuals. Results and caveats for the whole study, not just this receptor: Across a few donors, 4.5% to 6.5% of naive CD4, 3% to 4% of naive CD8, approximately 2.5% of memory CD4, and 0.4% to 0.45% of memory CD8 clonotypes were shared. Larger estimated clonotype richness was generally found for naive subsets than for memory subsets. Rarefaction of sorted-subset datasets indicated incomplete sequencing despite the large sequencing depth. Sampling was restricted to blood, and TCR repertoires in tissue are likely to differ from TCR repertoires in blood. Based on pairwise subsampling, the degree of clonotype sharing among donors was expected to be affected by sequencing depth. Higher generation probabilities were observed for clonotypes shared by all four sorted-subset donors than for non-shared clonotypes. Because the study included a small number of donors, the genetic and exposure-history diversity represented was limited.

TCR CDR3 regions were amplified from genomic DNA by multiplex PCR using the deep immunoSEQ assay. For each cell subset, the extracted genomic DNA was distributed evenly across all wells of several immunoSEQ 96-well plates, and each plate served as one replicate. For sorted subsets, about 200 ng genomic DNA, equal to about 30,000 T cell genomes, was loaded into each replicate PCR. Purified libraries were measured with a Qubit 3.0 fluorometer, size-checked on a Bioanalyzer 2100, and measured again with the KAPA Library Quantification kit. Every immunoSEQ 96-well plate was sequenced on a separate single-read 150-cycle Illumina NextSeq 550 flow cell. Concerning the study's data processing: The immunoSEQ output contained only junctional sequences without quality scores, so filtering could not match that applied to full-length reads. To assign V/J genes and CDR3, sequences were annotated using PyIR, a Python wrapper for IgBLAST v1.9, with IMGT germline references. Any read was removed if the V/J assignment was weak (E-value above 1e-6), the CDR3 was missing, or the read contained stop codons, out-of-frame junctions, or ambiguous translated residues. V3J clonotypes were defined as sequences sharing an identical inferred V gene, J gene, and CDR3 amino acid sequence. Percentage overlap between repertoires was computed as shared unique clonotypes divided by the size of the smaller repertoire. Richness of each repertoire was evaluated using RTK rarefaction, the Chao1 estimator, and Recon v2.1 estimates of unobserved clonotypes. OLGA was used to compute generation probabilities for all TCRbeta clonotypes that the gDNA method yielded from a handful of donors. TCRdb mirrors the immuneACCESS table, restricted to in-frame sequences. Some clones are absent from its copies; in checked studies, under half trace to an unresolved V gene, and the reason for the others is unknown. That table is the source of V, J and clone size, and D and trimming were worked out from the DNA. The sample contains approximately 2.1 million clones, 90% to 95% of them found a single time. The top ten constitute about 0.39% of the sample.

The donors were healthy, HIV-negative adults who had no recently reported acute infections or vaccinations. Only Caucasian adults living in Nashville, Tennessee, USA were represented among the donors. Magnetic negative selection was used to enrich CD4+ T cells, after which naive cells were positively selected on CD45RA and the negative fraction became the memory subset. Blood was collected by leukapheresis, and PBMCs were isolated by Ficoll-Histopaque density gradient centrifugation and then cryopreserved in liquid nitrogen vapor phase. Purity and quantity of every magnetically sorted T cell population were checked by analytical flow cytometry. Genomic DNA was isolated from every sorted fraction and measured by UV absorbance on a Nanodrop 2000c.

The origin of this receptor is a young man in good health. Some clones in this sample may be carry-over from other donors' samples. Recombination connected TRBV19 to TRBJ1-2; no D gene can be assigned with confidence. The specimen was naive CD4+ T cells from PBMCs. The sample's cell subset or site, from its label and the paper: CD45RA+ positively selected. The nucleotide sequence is TGTGCCAGTAGTAGAAACGGAGGCTACACCTTC. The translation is CASSRNGGYTF.